The 24 T cell receptor beta chains listed next were all sequenced from one sample in a study of spatial heterogeneity in lung cancer. Time point of the sample: blood at routine non-recurrence follow-up after resection. Via MiXCR, TCRdb re-called the 5' RACE reads, giving one row per CDR3 protein. This sample carries about 100,000 distinct CDR3 sequences, around 19% of them seen once, and the ten largest clones take about a fifth. Specimen: PBMCs, collected at follow-up. The receptors derive from a male donor with early-stage non-small cell lung cancer.

This clonotype was picked up a small number of times. The rearrangement links TRBV11-2 to TRBJ1-2; the match to TRBD1 covers 8 bases. Per germline, CDR1 SGHAT and CDR2 FQNNGV. This CDR3 contains 14 residues. The J segment lost 4 bases and the V segment lost 5 bases, leaving 6 bases of the junction unmatched. The CDR3 sequence is CASSTKGTGYGYTF. CDR3 DNA: TGTGCCAGCAGCACCAAAGGGACAGGCTATGGCTACACCTTC.

The CDR3 DNA follows: TGCGCCAGTAGCCTCGCGGGGGGCACTTTCGAGACCCAGTACTTC. Translated: CASSLAGGTFETQYF. V is TRBV5-1 and J is TRBJ2-5; 8 positions match TRBD2. CDR3 size: 15 residues. V was clipped by 8 bases and J by 5 bases; unmatched bases: 14. Germline V gene data show CDR1 as SGHRS and CDR2 as YFSETQ.

This chain uses TRBV5-5 with TRBJ2-5, with D maybe TRBD2 (7 bases). Between the trimmed V and J ends, which lost 1 base and 1 base, there was a span of 14 bases. This CDR3 is built from 16 residues. Looked up from germline, CDR1 is SGHKS and CDR2 is YYEKEE (reference sequence). The CDR3 DNA follows: TGTGCCAGCAGCTTGCGGCGGGGGCCTCCCCAAGAGACCCAGTACTTC. Its translation: CASSLRRGPPQETQYF.

This clonotype was counted a few times. CDR3 DNA sequence: TGCAGCGTTGCGATTGGGACTAGCCAATCCGATGAGCAGTTCTTC. This codes for CSVAIGTSQSDEQFF. The V and J genes are TRBV29-1 and TRBJ2-1; 9 bases are a match to TRBD2. This CDR3 has 15 amino acids. The V segment lost 4 bases and the J segment 8 bases; nucleotides outside the gene matches: 12. Germline V lookup: CDR1 SQVTM, CDR2 ANQGSEA.

The rearrangement uses TRBV7-9 and TRBJ2-2; the match to TRBD2 covers 8 bases. V lost 4 bases to trimming and J lost 6 bases; unmatched junction nucleotides: 13. In germline, CDR1 is SEHNR, CDR2 FQNEAQ (reference sequence). This CDR3 has 17 residues. In DNA, the CDR3 is TGTGCCAGCAGCTGGATTCGCGGGAGCGGGAGTCCCGGGGAGCTGTTTTTT. It codes for CASSWIRGSGSPGELFF.

This chain links TRBV7-2 with TRBJ2-5, with 9 positions matching TRBD1. There are 14 residues in the CDR3. V dropped 5 bases and J dropped 5; count of bases not matched to a gene: 6. Germline loops: CDR1 SGHTA, CDR2 FQGNSA. In DNA, the CDR3 is TGTGCCAGCAGCCCCCGGACAGGGGTTGAGACCCAGTACTTC. This encodes CASSPRTGVETQYF. Filled out from reference TRBV7-2 and TRBJ2-5, the complete variable domain reads GAGVSQSPSNKVTEKGKDVELRCDPISGHTALYWYRQSLGQGLEFLIYFQGNSAPDKSGLPSDRFSAERTGGSVSTLTIQRTQQEDSAVYLCASSPRTGVETQYFGPGTRLLVL.

The chain employs TRBV20-1 and TRBJ2-1, with D hard to call. CDR1 is DFQATT and CDR2 is SNEGSKA in the germline V gene (reference sequence). The germline V and J ends were trimmed by 0 bases and 0 bases, with 3 bases remaining between them. The CDR3 contains 13 residues. The CDR3 loop is CSAREYSYNEQFF. The CDR3 DNA is TGCAGTGCTAGAGAATACTCCTACAATGAGCAGTTCTTC.

This chain links TRBV12-3 or TRBV12-4 with TRBJ2-1, with D maybe TRBD2 (6 bases). V was trimmed by 7 bases and J by 13 bases, leaving 20 bases between them. The CDR3 runs 13 residues. The CDR3 loop is CASTLDWRGNQFF. DNA of the CDR3: TGTGCCAGCACCCTAGATTGGAGGGGAAATCAGTTCTTC.

By sample fraction, this clonotype is medium-sized (0.01 to 0.1%). The chain combines TRBV28 with TRBJ1-3; D unresolved. V lost 8 bases and J lost 4, with 12 bases in between. This CDR3 comprises 13 residues. Germline V gene lookup returns CDR1 MDHEN and CDR2 SYDVKM. The CDR3 here is CASGVRLGNTIYF. In nucleotides, the CDR3 is TGTGCCAGCGGCGTCCGTCTAGGAAACACCATATATTTT.

This chain connects TRBV20-1 to TRBJ2-2, with 14 positions matching TRBD2. J lost 3 bases, V lost 5 bases, and 8 bases had no gene match. The CDR3 has 17 amino acids. CDR1 and CDR2 from the germline V gene are DFQATT and SNEGSKA (reference sequence). In DNA form, the CDR3 reads TGCAGTGCTTCCGGGACTAGCGGGAGTTTAGACACCGGGGAGCTGTTTTTT. Translated: CSASGTSGSLDTGELFF.

This chain joins TRBV10-2 and TRBJ1-4, with D perhaps matching TRBD1 (6 bases). The CDR3 is made up of 15 amino acids. Germline V CDR1 and CDR2: WSHSY, SAAADI. Trimming removed 6 bases at V and 8 bases at J, with 19 bases between. CDR3 DNA: TGCGCCAGCAGAGTGCCCGACCCGAGGGGGGAAAAACTGTTTTTT. It yields the protein CASRVPDPRGEKLFF.

In DNA form, the CDR3 reads TGTGCCACCACGGACGGCGGTCCTGGGACAGATACGCAGTATTTT. It codes for CATTDGGPGTDTQYF. The chain uses TRBV24-1 and TRBJ2-3; D remains ambiguous. The CDR3 spans 15 residues. Germline loops: CDR1 KGHDR, CDR2 SFDVKD. Trimming took off 8 bases at V and 3 bases at J, with 17 bases between the two ends.

This chain uses TRBV27 with TRBJ1-1; 7 bases agree with TRBD1. The J segment lost 0 bases and the V segment lost 4 bases, leaving 2 bases of the junction unmatched. The V gene's germline CDR1 is MNHEY and CDR2 SMNVEV (reference sequence). The length of the CDR3 is 14 residues. In nucleotides, the CDR3 is TGTGCCAGCAGTTCCGACAGGGTGAACACTGAAGCTTTCTTT. Protein: CASSSDRVNTEAFF.

This sequence joins TRBV7-6 and TRBJ2-5; perhaps D is TRBD1 or TRBD2 (6 bases each). From germline, CDR1 is SGHVS and CDR2 FNYEAQ. V was shortened by 2 bases and J by 5 bases, with 15 bases between the two germline ends. The CDR3 spans 15 residues. CDR3 coding DNA: TGTGCCAGCAGCTTATTAGAAGGGGGGTGGGAGACCCAGTACTTC. This sequence encodes CASSLLEGGWETQYF.

This clonotype was seen a few times. The chain is built from TRBV2 and TRBJ2-3, with TRBD1 matching 8 bases. The germline V gene encodes CDR1 SNHLY and CDR2 FYNNEI. The CDR3 is made up of 14 amino acids. J lost 3 bases, V lost 8 bases, and 7 bases had no gene match. CDR3 nucleotides: TGTGCCAGCTCCTCCAGGGGGCAAACAGATACGCAGTATTTT. It encodes CASSSRGQTDTQYF.

V and J are TRBV19 and TRBJ2-5; D is perhaps TRBD1 (5 bases). Trimming took off 6 bases at V and 1 base at J, with 9 bases between the two ends. CDR1 is LNHDA and CDR2 is SQIVND in the germline V gene (reference sequence). CDR3 size: 13 residues. CDR3 sequence (DNA): TGTGCCAGTAGAAACAGGTTCCAAGAGACCCAGTACTTC. It specifies CASRNRFQETQYF.

This clonotype occurred a few times. The V gene is TRBV29-1, the J gene TRBJ2-5, with unresolved D. Trimming shortened V by 3 bases and J by 3 bases, and 5 bases separated the two germline ends. This CDR3 has 11 amino acids. CDR1 is SQVTM and CDR2 is ANQGSEA in the germline V gene. Written as DNA, the CDR3 is TGCAGCGTTGAGGGAAAAGAGACCCAGTACTTC. Encoded protein: CSVEGKETQYF.

V gene TRBV6-6 combines with J gene TRBJ1-5, with a tentative D call TRBD1 (6 bases). Looked up from germline, CDR1 is MNHNY and CDR2 is SVGAGI (reference sequence). The CDR3 totals 14 residues. V lost 6 bases and J 9 bases, leaving 18 bases between the germline ends. The CDR3 reads CASRPGTRQGPQHF. The CDR3 DNA reads TGTGCCAGCAGACCCGGGACAAGACAAGGGCCCCAGCATTTT.

This clonotype was found a few times. The chain is built from TRBV7-2 and TRBJ1-6; tentatively, D is TRBD1 (5 bases). CDR3 length equals 15 residues. CDR1 SGHTA and CDR2 FQGNSA come from the germline V gene. Deletions cut 1 base from V and 9 bases from J, with 13 bases between. The chain's CDR3 is CASSLDMGLSSPLHF. DNA of the CDR3: TGTGCCAGCAGCTTAGATATGGGGCTGAGTTCACCCCTCCACTTT.

This clonotype was detected a few times. Here the CDR3 reads CASSPRQGYTEAFF. CDR3 DNA sequence: TGTGCCAGCAGTCCCCGACAGGGTTACACTGAAGCTTTCTTT. The chain links TRBV12-3 or TRBV12-4 to TRBJ1-1, with 7 bases lining up with TRBD1. The V gene end was trimmed by 5 bases and the J gene end by 3 bases; junction bases not matched to a gene: 6. There are 14 residues in the CDR3.

This clonotype was detected a few times. The rearrangement joins TRBV20-1 to TRBJ1-3, with D possibly matching TRBD1 (6 bases). V was pared by 4 bases and J by 1 base, with 11 bases between. This CDR3 contains 14 residues. Germline V CDR1 and CDR2: DFQATT, SNEGSKA (reference sequence). The CDR3 DNA reads as TGCAGTGCTACAAGGGGGGGTTCTGGAAACACCATATATTTT. Its translation is CSATRGGSGNTIYF.

This clonotype was detected many times. The chain uses TRBV4-1 and TRBJ1-5; no clear D. Germline V lookup: CDR1 MGHRA, CDR2 YSYEKL. The CDR3 covers 13 residues. V was cut by 4 bases and J by 2 bases, with 6 bases left in between. As DNA, the CDR3 is TGCGCCAGCAGCCCCCCGGGCAATCAGCCCCAGCATTTT. It specifies CASSPPGNQPQHF.

In its sample, this clonotype was seen a few times. The chain links TRBV20-1 to TRBJ2-3; D not certain. CDR1 and CDR2 (germline): DFQATT, SNEGSKA (reference sequence). Trimming took 4 bases from V and 0 from J, leaving 17 bases between them. CDR3 length equals 16 residues. CDR3 DNA: TGCAGTGCTACCTCCGGGCTCGACACAAGCACAGATACGCAGTATTTT. Its protein product is CSATSGLDTSTDTQYF.

There are a few counts of this clonotype. CDR3 in DNA: TGTGCCAGCAGCCCGAATAGACAGGAGAAGTTCTTC. This encodes CASSPNRQEKFF. The V call is TRBV7-2, the J call TRBJ2-1, with a weak D call TRBD1 (6 bases). Germline V CDR1 and CDR2: SGHTA, FQGNSA. Trimming took 5 bases from V and 14 from J, leaving 16 bases between them. The CDR3 spans 12 residues.